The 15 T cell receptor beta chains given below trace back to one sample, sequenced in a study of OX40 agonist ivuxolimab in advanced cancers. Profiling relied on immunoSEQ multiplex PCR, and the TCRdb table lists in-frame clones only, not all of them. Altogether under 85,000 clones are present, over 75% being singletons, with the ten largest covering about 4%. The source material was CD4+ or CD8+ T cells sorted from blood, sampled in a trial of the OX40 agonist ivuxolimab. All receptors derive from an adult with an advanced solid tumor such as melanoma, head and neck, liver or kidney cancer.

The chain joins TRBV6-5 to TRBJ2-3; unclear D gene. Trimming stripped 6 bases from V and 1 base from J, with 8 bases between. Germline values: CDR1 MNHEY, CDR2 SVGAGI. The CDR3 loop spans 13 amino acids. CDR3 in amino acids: CASRSTGTDTQYF. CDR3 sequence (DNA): TGTGCCAGCAGATCTACGGGCACAGATACGCAGTATTTT.

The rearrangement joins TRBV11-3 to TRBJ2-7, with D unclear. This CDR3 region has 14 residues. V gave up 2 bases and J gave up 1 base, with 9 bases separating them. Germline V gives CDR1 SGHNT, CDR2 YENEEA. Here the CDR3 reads CASSLSDGSYEQYF. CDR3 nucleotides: TGTGCCAGCAGCTTATCCGACGGGTCCTACGAGCAGTACTTC.

The CDR3 DNA sequence: TGCGCCAGCAGCTTGGTCCCAAATAGCAATCAGCCCCAGCATTTT. Its protein product is CASSLVPNSNQPQHF. The chain couples TRBV5-1 to TRBJ1-5; no clear D. From germline, CDR1 is SGHRS and CDR2 YFSETQ. V was trimmed by 0 bases and J by 0 bases, leaving 7 bases between them. This CDR3 region has 15 residues.

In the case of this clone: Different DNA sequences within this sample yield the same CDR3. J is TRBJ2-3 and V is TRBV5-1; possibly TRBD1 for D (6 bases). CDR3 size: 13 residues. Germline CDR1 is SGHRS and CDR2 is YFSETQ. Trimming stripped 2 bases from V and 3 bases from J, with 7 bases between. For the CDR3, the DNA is TGCGCCAGCAGCTTACAGGGAACAGATACGCAGTATTTT. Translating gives CASSLQGTDTQYF.

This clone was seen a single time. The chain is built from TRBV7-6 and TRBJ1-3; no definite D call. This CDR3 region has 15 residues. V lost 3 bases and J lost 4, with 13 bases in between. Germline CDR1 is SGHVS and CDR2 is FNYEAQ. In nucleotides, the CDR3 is TGTGCCAGCAGCTTCAGCTCCTCCCAGGGAAACACCATATATTTT. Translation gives CASSFSSSQGNTIYF.

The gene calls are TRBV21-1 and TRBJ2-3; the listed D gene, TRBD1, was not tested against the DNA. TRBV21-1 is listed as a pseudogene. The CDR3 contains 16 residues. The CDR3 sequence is CASSKYQGPSTDTQYF. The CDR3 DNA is TGTGCCAGCAGCAAATACCAGGGCCCTAGCACAGATACGCAGTATTTT.

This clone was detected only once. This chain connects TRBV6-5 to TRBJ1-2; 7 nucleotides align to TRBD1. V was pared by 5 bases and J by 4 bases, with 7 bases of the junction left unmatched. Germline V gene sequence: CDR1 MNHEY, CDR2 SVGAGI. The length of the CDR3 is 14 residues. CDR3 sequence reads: CASSPTGRGYGYTF. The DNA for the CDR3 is TGTGCCAGCAGTCCGACAGGGCGCGGCTATGGCTACACCTTC.

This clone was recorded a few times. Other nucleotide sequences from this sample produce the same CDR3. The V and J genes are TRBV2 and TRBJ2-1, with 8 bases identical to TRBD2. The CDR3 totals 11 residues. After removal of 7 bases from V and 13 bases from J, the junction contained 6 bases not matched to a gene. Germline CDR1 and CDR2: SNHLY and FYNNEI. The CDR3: CASIYSGSQFF. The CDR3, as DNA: TGTGCCAGCATATACAGCGGGAGTCAGTTCTTC.

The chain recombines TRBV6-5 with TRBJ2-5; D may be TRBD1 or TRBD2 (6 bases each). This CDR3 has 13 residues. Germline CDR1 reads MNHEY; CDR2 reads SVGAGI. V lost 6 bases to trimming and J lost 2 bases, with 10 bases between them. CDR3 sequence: CASSQGRQETQYF. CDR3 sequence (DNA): TGTGCCAGCAGCCAGGGGAGGCAAGAGACCCAGTACTTC.

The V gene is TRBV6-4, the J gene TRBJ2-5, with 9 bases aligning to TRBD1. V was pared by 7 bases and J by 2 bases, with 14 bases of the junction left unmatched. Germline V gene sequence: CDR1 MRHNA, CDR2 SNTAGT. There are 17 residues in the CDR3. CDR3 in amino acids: CASNPPHKGQGQETQYF. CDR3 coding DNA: TGTGCCAGCAATCCACCCCATAAAGGACAGGGGCAAGAGACCCAGTACTTC.

The CDR3 nucleotides are TGTGCCAGCAGTATACTAGCGGGAGGAAGCACAGATACGCAGTATTTT. It translates to CASSILAGGSTDTQYF. The chain carries TRBV2 and TRBJ2-3; 12 bases agree with TRBD2. V dropped 5 bases and J dropped 0; count of bases not matched to a gene: 3. The V gene's germline CDR1 is SNHLY and CDR2 FYNNEI. The CDR3 contains 16 residues.

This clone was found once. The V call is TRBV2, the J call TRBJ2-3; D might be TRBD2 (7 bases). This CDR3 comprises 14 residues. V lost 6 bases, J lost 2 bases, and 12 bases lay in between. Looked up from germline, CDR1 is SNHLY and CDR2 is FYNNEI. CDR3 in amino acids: CASRRAGHTDTQYF. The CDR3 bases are TGTGCCAGCAGACGAGCGGGACACACAGATACGCAGTATTTT.

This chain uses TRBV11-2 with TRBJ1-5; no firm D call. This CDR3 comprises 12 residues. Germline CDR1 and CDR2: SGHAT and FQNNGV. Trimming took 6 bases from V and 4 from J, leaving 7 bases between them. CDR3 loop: CASSQLNQPQHF. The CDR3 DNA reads TGTGCCAGCAGTCAACTAAATCAGCCCCAGCATTTT.

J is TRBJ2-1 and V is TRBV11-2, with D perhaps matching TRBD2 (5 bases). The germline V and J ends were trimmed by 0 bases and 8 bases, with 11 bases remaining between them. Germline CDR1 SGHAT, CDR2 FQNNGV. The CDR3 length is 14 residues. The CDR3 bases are TGTGCCAGCAGCTTAGATTGGGAGAGCCATGAGCAGTTCTTC. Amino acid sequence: CASSLDWESHEQFF.

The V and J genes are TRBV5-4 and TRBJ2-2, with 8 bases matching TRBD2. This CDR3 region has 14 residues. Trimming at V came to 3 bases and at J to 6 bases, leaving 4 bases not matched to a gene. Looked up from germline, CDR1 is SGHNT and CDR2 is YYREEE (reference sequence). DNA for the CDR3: TGTGCCAGCAGCTCGCGGGAGGCCCCCGGGGAGCTGTTTTTT. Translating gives CASSSREAPGELFF.